What follows are 18 T cell receptor beta chains derived from one specimen sequenced in a study of T cell repertoires in cytomegalovirus infection. The antigens for these receptors are not known. A single record per CDR3 protein comes from TCRdb applying MiXCR to the reads. The repertoire has approximately 590,000 distinct CDR3 sequences, about 40% of them found once; the top ten carry around 48%. The sequencing here drew on cultured PBMCs, taken from culture after CMV antigen stimulation. All receptors come from a human donor in good health (CMV status not recorded). Some clones in this sample may be carry-over from other donors' samples.

This chain links TRBV5-1 with TRBJ2-2, with D tentatively TRBD1 or TRBD2 (5 bases each). The length of the CDR3 is 14 residues. V gave up 3 bases and J gave up 2 bases, with 8 bases separating them. Germline V gives CDR1 SGHRS, CDR2 YFSETQ. CDR3 bases: TGCGCCAGCAGCTCCGGGGACAACACCGGGGAGCTGTTTTTT. Its translation is CASSSGDNTGELFF.

This clonotype was observed many times. The genes are TRBV12-3 or TRBV12-4 and TRBJ1-2; TRBD1 agrees at 8 bases. The CDR3 runs 16 residues. V lost 4 bases to trimming and J lost 4 bases; unmatched junction nucleotides: 11. CDR3 sequence (DNA): TGTGCCAGCAGTTCCTACCCCCAAGGGACAGGCTATGGCTACACCTTC. Translating it yields CASSSYPQGTGYGYTF.

This clonotype has only a few counts. The chain carries TRBV12-3 or TRBV12-4 and TRBJ2-2; weak D call: TRBD1 (7 bases). The CDR3 loop spans 16 amino acids. V was pared by 3 bases and J by 4 bases, with 15 bases between. DNA of the CDR3: TGTGCCAGCAGTTTCGGCGGGACAGATGGCACCGGGGAGCTGTTTTTT. Translation gives CASSFGGTDGTGELFF.

This chain's CDR3 is CASSHYPTEAFF. CDR3 in DNA: TGTGCCAGCAGCCATTACCCCACTGAAGCTTTCTTT. The V call is TRBV7-8, the J call TRBJ1-1, with no clear D. Germline V gene sequence: CDR1 SGHVS, CDR2 FQNEAQ. The CDR3 has 12 amino acids. V lost 5 bases and J lost 4, with 8 bases in between.

The genes are TRBV7-6 and TRBJ2-5; no definite D call. The CDR3 extends over 15 amino acids. CDR1 and CDR2 from the germline V gene are SGHVS and FNYEAQ. The V gene lost 2 bases and the J gene lost 3 bases, with 13 bases spanning the gap. CDR3 loop: CASSLLKAGKETQYF. CDR3 DNA sequence: TGTGCCAGCAGCTTACTCAAAGCTGGCAAAGAGACCCAGTACTTC.

The rearrangement links TRBV7-6 to TRBJ1-1; TRBD1 might be the D (5 bases). The V end was cut by 3 bases, the J end by 1 base, with 12 bases between. The CDR3 covers 15 residues. Germline V gene data show CDR1 as SGHVS and CDR2 as FNYEAQ. The CDR3 DNA reads as TGTGCCAGCAGCTTGATGGGGGATTGGAACACTGAAGCTTTCTTT. Translation gives CASSLMGDWNTEAFF.

This clonotype appeared a few times. The chain has TRBV7-6 and TRBJ2-2, with 13 positions matching TRBD2. J gave up 5 bases and V 6 bases, and 6 bases lay outside the gene matches. Germline CDR1 SGHVS, CDR2 FNYEAQ. The CDR3 is made up of 16 amino acids. The CDR3 DNA follows: TGTGCCAGCAGTGGACTAGCGGGAGTCAGGACCGGGGAGCTGTTTTTT. Encoded protein: CASSGLAGVRTGELFF.

J is TRBJ2-4 and V is TRBV20-1, with 9 bases that match TRBD1. The germline V gene has CDR1 DFQATT and CDR2 SNEGSKA (reference sequence). This CDR3 contains 15 residues. The junction had 7 bases not matched to a gene; V was cut back by 5 bases and J by 2 bases. The CDR3 sequence is CSAHRDRATKNIQYF. The CDR3 coding sequence is TGCAGTGCTCACCGGGACAGGGCAACCAAAAACATTCAGTACTTC.

The chain employs TRBV12-3 or TRBV12-4 and TRBJ2-2; D is possibly TRBD1 or TRBD2 (6 bases each). The V end was cut by 1 base, the J end by 4 bases, with 13 bases between. This CDR3 has 16 residues. This CDR3 is CASSLGLGGITGELFF. The CDR3 DNA reads as TGTGCCAGCAGTTTAGGATTGGGGGGCATCACCGGGGAGCTGTTTTTT.

This clonotype has just a few counts. The CDR3 nucleotides are TGTGCCAGCAGTTCTCTTATCAGAAACACAGATACGCAGTATTTT. Translation gives CASSSLIRNTDTQYF. This chain uses TRBV12-3 or TRBV12-4 with TRBJ2-3; D remains ambiguous. The CDR3 contains 15 residues. V was cut by 4 bases and J by 2 bases, with 13 bases left in between.

This chain links TRBV5-4 with TRBJ1-2; tentatively, D is TRBD1 (5 bases). Trimming removed 4 bases at V and 5 bases at J, with 15 bases between. The CDR3 sequence is 14 residues long. Germline lookup yields CDR1 SGHNT and CDR2 YYREEE (reference sequence). This chain's CDR3 is CASSRSGTEYGYTF. The DNA of the CDR3 is TGTGCCAGCAGCCGATCCGGGACGGAATATGGCTACACCTTC. Looking up the rest from reference TRBV5-4 and TRBJ1-2 gives the full variable domain: ETGVTQSPTHLIKTRGQQVTLRCSSQSGHNTVSWYQQALGQGPQFIFQYYREEENGRGNFPPRFSGLQFPNYSSELNVNALELDDSALYLCASSRSGTEYGYTFGSGTRLTVV.

The table lists this clonotype with a count of one. The rearrangement joins TRBV19 to TRBJ1-3, with D tentatively TRBD1 (5 bases). This CDR3 spans 15 amino acids. V lost 6 bases and J 0 bases, leaving 12 bases between the germline ends. Germline V CDR1 and CDR2: LNHDA, SQIVND (reference sequence). The CDR3 region is CASRRGAASGNTIYF. The CDR3 bases are TGTGCCAGTAGGAGGGGCGCAGCCTCTGGAAACACCATATATTTT.

This clonotype was seen a handful of times. CDR3 loop: CASSSAAWVPDTQYF. CDR3 DNA sequence: TGTGCCAGCAGCTCAGCCGCATGGGTTCCAGATACGCAGTATTTT. The chain carries TRBV11-2 and TRBJ2-3, with D uncertain. The CDR3 has 15 amino acids. Germline V gene data show CDR1 as SGHAT and CDR2 as FQNNGV. Trimming took off 4 bases at V and 4 bases at J, with 15 bases between the two ends.

This clonotype was counted between two and nine times. This CDR3 reads CASSSAGASYEQYF. CDR3 coding DNA: TGTGCCAGCAGTTCCGCGGGGGCCTCCTACGAGCAGTACTTC. The rearrangement uses TRBV6-5 and TRBJ2-7, with D tentatively TRBD2 (7 bases). Germline CDR1 and CDR2: MNHEY and SVGAGI. The V gene lost 4 bases and the J gene lost 0 bases, with 10 bases spanning the gap. This CDR3 contains 14 residues.

This clonotype was seen a handful of times. This sequence joins TRBV7-2 and TRBJ2-7; TRBD1 is a possible D gene (6 bases). In germline, CDR1 is SGHTA, CDR2 FQGNSA. This CDR3 contains 15 residues. V dropped 5 bases and J dropped 0 bases, with 14 bases sitting between them. The CDR3: CASSLGARSSYEQYF. CDR3 nucleotide sequence: TGTGCCAGCAGCCTGGGGGCGAGGAGCTCCTACGAGCAGTACTTC. Full variable domain (rest looked up from reference TRBV7-2 and TRBJ2-7): GAGVSQSPSNKVTEKGKDVELRCDPISGHTALYWYRQSLGQGLEFLIYFQGNSAPDKSGLPSDRFSAERTGGSVSTLTIQRTQQEDSAVYLCASSLGARSSYEQYFGPGTRLTVT.

This clonotype was recorded a few times. One end of the junction varies from germline; a read error may be responsible. This sequence joins TRBV14 and TRBJ2-3; 9 bases map to TRBD1. CDR3 length: 15 amino acids. From germline, CDR1 is SGHDN and CDR2 FVKESK. In DNA form, the CDR3 reads TGTGCCAGCAGCCAAGCTACCAGGGACAGGGATAAGCAGTATTTT. Translated, it gives CASSQATRDRDKQYF. The complete variable domain, with remaining parts taken from reference TRBV14 and TRBJ2-3, reads EAGVTQFPSHSVIEKGQTVTLRCDPISGHDNLYWYRRVMGKEIKFLLHFVKESKQDESGMPNNRFLAERTGGTYSTLKVQPAELEDSGVYFCASSQATRDRDKQYFGPGTRLTVL.

This chain joins TRBV7-2 and TRBJ2-7; 13 bases map to TRBD2. Losses at the gene ends were 2 bases for V and 0 bases for J; bases not matched to a gene: 10. Germline V CDR1 and CDR2: SGHTA, FQGNSA. This CDR3 region has 19 residues. The CDR3 DNA is TGTGCCAGCAGCTTATCATCCGGGACTAGCGGGAAAGGCTCCTACGAGCAGTACTTC. Residues: CASSLSSGTSGKGSYEQYF.

The genes are TRBV19 and TRBJ2-7; D may correspond to TRBD1 or TRBD2 (5 bases each). Germline CDR1 LNHDA, CDR2 SQIVND (reference sequence). V was trimmed by 4 bases and J by 0 bases, leaving 10 bases between them. The CDR3 runs to 14 residues. CDR3: CASSTGRISYEQYF. The CDR3, as DNA: TGTGCCAGTAGTACGGGACGGATCTCCTACGAGCAGTACTTC.